These 26 T cell receptor beta chains were all obtained from the same sample, sequenced in a study of blood T cell repertoires in COVID-19. Produced via immunoSEQ multiplex PCR; TCRdb's table is partial and in-frame only. The data hold approximately 69,000 clones, with approximately 80% observed a single time. Sequenced material: peripheral blood. These receptors all come from a man aged 45-65 years with COVID-19, enrolled during active disease.

The chain carries TRBV7-9 and TRBJ1-1; no reliable D call. The CDR3 is 13 residues long. Between the trimmed V and J ends, which lost 5 bases and 3 bases, there was a span of 10 bases. Germline-derived CDR1 and CDR2 are SEHNR and FQNEAQ (reference sequence). CDR3 loop: CASSQVADTEAFF. The DNA for the CDR3 is TGTGCCAGCAGCCAAGTTGCGGACACTGAAGCTTTCTTT.

The chain combines TRBV19 with TRBJ1-1; 9 bases align to TRBD1. CDR1 LNHDA and CDR2 SQIVND come from the germline V gene (reference sequence). Trimming removed 5 bases from V and 7 bases from J; junction bases left unmatched: 8. The CDR3 length is 14 residues. Here the CDR3 reads CASSLNRGQGEAFF. The CDR3 DNA is TGTGCCAGTAGTTTAAACAGGGGGCAAGGTGAAGCTTTCTTT.

This clone was detected a few times. The rearrangement joins TRBV6-5 to TRBJ1-2, with a weak D call TRBD1 (6 bases). This CDR3 is built from 13 residues. Trimming cost V 0 bases and J 4 bases, with 6 bases left between them. Per germline, CDR1 MNHEY and CDR2 SVGAGI. The CDR3 DNA follows: TGTGCCAGCAGTTACTCGACAGGCTATGGCTACACCTTC. Translated: CASSYSTGYGYTF.

This chain connects TRBV6-6 to TRBJ2-3, with D perhaps matching TRBD1 (5 bases). This CDR3 comprises 12 residues. Trimming took 10 bases from V and 2 from J, leaving 10 bases between them. Per germline, CDR1 MNHNY and CDR2 SVGAGI (reference sequence). The CDR3 DNA follows: TGTGCCACCCTGGGGCTCACAGATACGCAGTATTTT. The encoded protein is CATLGLTDTQYF.

The rearrangement uses TRBV5-1 and TRBJ2-5; the D is unclear. From germline, CDR1 is SGHRS and CDR2 YFSETQ. Trimming removed 1 base from V and 2 bases from J, with 9 bases in between. The CDR3 contains 14 residues. CDR3 sequence reads: CASSLMAPQETQYF. CDR3 DNA: TGCGCCAGCAGCTTGATGGCCCCGCAAGAGACCCAGTACTTC. Full variable domain (rest looked up from reference TRBV5-1 and TRBJ2-5): KAGVTQTPRYLIKTRGQQVTLSCSPISGHRSVSWYQQTPGQGLQFLFEYFSETQRNKGNFPGRFSGRQFSNSRSEMNVSTLELGDSALYLCASSLMAPQETQYFGPGTRLLVL.

This clone occurred once. The chain links TRBV6-1 to TRBJ1-2; TRBD1 might be the D (5 bases). Trimming took off 3 bases at V and 8 bases at J, with 16 bases between the two ends. This CDR3 spans 14 amino acids. Germline V lookup: CDR1 MNHNS, CDR2 SASEGT. The CDR3 loop reads CASSDPGLLHGYTF. The CDR3 DNA is TGTGCCAGCAGTGACCCGGGACTCCTACACGGCTACACCTTC.

The chain recombines TRBV6-5 with TRBJ2-3, with 7 bases matching TRBD2. The length of the CDR3 is 15 residues. Germline V gives CDR1 MNHEY, CDR2 SVGAGI. Germline trimming cut 0 bases from V and 1 base from J; bases unmatched to any gene: 1. As DNA, the CDR3 is TGTGCCAGCAGTTACTCGACTAGCCGCACAGATACGCAGTATTTT. Its translation: CASSYSTSRTDTQYF.

The rearrangement joins TRBV30 to TRBJ2-7; a possible D gene is TRBD2 (5 bases). The CDR3 is 12 residues long. V was shortened by 3 bases and J by 6 bases, with 12 bases between the two germline ends. Germline CDR1 GTSNPN, CDR2 SVGIG (reference sequence). CDR3 nucleotide sequence: TGTGCCTGGAGCTCATCCGGGATCGAGCAGTACTTC. This encodes CAWSSSGIEQYF.

The chain joins TRBV27 to TRBJ2-2; 7 bases match TRBD1. The V gene's germline CDR1 is MNHEY and CDR2 SMNVEV (reference sequence). This CDR3 region has 17 residues. V dropped 4 bases and J dropped 5; count of bases not matched to a gene: 13. CDR3 bases: TGTGCCAGCAGTTCCATTAAGACAGGGAGTTTTACCGGGGAGCTGTTTTTT. This sequence encodes CASSSIKTGSFTGELFF.

The chain links TRBV29-1 to TRBJ2-3; TRBD1 agrees at 10 bases. This CDR3 comprises 13 residues. The ends lost 6 bases at V and 7 bases at J; junction bases unmatched: 7. Germline CDR1 reads SQVTM; CDR2 reads ANQGSEA. The CDR3 DNA sequence: TGCAGCGTCCAAAGACAGGGGGCGAATACGCAGTATTTT. This sequence encodes CSVQRQGANTQYF.

This chain connects TRBV7-6 to TRBJ2-1; the match to TRBD1 covers 9 bases. The junction had 11 bases not matched to a gene; V was cut back by 1 base and J by 1 base. Germline CDR1 and CDR2: SGHVS and FNYEAQ. The CDR3 has 19 residues. CDR3 DNA sequence: TGTGCCAGCAGCTTAGAAGGTGGAGGGACAGGGTGGTCCTACAATGAGCAGTTCTTC. This gives the protein CASSLEGGGTGWSYNEQFF.

This clone was seen ten or more times. This sequence joins TRBV5-6 and TRBJ1-4; perhaps TRBD1 as D (6 bases). V shed 0 bases and J shed 8 bases, with 11 bases lying between them. The V gene's germline CDR1 is SGHDT and CDR2 YYEEEE. The CDR3 totals 14 residues. CDR3 in amino acids: CASSLGRGYEKLFF. CDR3 coding DNA: TGTGCCAGCAGCTTGGGCAGGGGATACGAAAAACTGTTTTTT.

The chain has TRBV29-1 and TRBJ1-1, with 8 bases lining up with TRBD1. Germline values: CDR1 SQVTM, CDR2 ANQGSEA. The CDR3 contains 14 residues. V lost 1 base to trimming and J lost 12 bases; unmatched junction nucleotides: 13. The CDR3 DNA reads TGCAGCGTTGAAGGGACCGGCAGGGGGCCGGTAACTTTCTTT. Encoded protein: CSVEGTGRGPVTFF. Drawing the rest from reference TRBV29-1 and TRBJ1-1, the complete variable domain is SAVISQKPSRDICQRGTSLTIQCQVDSQVTMMFWYRQQPGQSLTLIATANQGSEATYESGFVIDKFPISRPNLTFSTLTVSNMSPEDSSIYLCSVEGTGRGPVTFFGQGTRLTVV.

The J gene is TRBJ2-7, the V gene TRBV11-2, with TRBD2 as a possible D gene (6 bases). Germline V gives CDR1 SGHAT, CDR2 FQNNGV. V lost 2 bases to trimming and J lost 2 bases, with 10 bases between them. The CDR3 extends over 14 amino acids. The CDR3 sequence is CASSLYRGTYEQYF. The CDR3 nucleotides are TGTGCCAGCAGCTTATATCGGGGGACCTACGAGCAGTACTTC. Supplemented by reference TRBV11-2 and TRBJ2-7, the full variable domain reads EAGVAQSPRYKIIEKRQSVAFWCNPISGHATLYWYQQILGQGPKLLIQFQNNGVVDDSQLPKDRFSAERLKGVDSTLKIQPAKLEDSAVYLCASSLYRGTYEQYFGPGTRLTVT.

This chain connects TRBV5-1 to TRBJ2-5; TRBD2 matches at 14 bases. The CDR3 is made up of 15 amino acids. The V gene end was trimmed by 4 bases and the J gene end by 4 bases; junction bases not matched to a gene: 3. Germline CDR1 is SGHRS and CDR2 is YFSETQ. CDR3 sequence reads: CASSRGTSGGETQYF. CDR3 bases: TGCGCCAGCAGCAGGGGGACTAGCGGGGGAGAGACCCAGTACTTC.

This sequence joins TRBV7-2 and TRBJ2-1; D remains ambiguous. Germline V gives CDR1 SGHTA, CDR2 FQGNSA. Trimming pared 1 base from V and 4 bases from J, leaving 11 bases between. The CDR3 has 15 amino acids. Here the CDR3 DNA reads TGTGCCAGCAGCTTAGGTCTAAATTCGTACAATGAGCAGTTCTTC. As protein: CASSLGLNSYNEQFF.

The V call is TRBV4-2, the J call TRBJ2-3; tentative D call: TRBD2 (5 bases). Looked up from germline, CDR1 is LGHNA and CDR2 is YNFKEQ. The germline V and J ends were trimmed by 0 bases and 0 bases, with 13 bases remaining between them. The CDR3 runs 17 residues. CDR3 loop: CASSQEILTGSTDTQYF. The CDR3 bases are TGTGCCAGCAGCCAAGAGATACTGACGGGGAGCACAGATACGCAGTATTTT.

The chain employs TRBV7-8 and TRBJ1-5; a weak D match, TRBD1 (5 bases). This CDR3 region has 14 residues. Germline loops: CDR1 SGHVS, CDR2 FQNEAQ. V lost 4 bases and J 3 bases, leaving 10 bases between the germline ends. CDR3 DNA: TGTGCCAGCAGCTCTGGACACGACAATCAGCCCCAGCATTTT. Translated: CASSSGHDNQPQHF.

The chain combines TRBV3-1 (or the pseudogene TRBV3-2) with TRBJ2-1; 11 bases fit TRBD2. V shed 4 bases, J shed 9 bases, and the junction held 8 bases outside the gene matches. The CDR3 length is 15 residues. Germline assignment: CDR1 LGHDT and CDR2 YNNKEL (reference sequence). CDR3 amino acids: CASSRGSGGASEQFF. The CDR3 DNA follows: TGTGCCAGCAGCCGTGGTAGCGGGGGGGCAAGTGAGCAGTTCTTC.

This chain links TRBV6-5 with TRBJ1-6; a weak D match, TRBD1 (6 bases). This CDR3 is built from 15 residues. V shed 6 bases and J shed 10 bases, with 19 bases lying between them. Germline CDR1 reads MNHEY; CDR2 reads SVGAGI. The DNA of the CDR3 is TGTGCCAGCAGAGACCAGGGGCCCAGGTGGTCACCCCTCCACTTT. It translates to CASRDQGPRWSPLHF.

This clone came up once. The V and J genes are TRBV9 and TRBJ2-1; the match to TRBD1 covers 11 bases. The germline gives CDR1 SGDLS, CDR2 YYNGEE. V gave up 5 bases and J gave up 9 bases; unmatched junction bases: 19. This CDR3 has 18 residues. CDR3 region: CASSDPSLYGQGAGEQFF. DNA for the CDR3: TGTGCCAGCAGTGACCCGAGTCTCTACGGACAGGGGGCTGGTGAGCAGTTCTTC.

The chain combines TRBV19 with TRBJ2-6; 7 nucleotides match TRBD1. Per germline, CDR1 LNHDA and CDR2 SQIVND (reference sequence). The CDR3 consists of 17 residues. The junction had 14 bases not matched to a gene; V was cut back by 10 bases and J by 2 bases. CDR3 sequence: CATREGAFSTGANVLTF. CDR3 in DNA: TGTGCCACCCGAGAGGGGGCTTTCTCAACTGGGGCCAACGTCCTGACTTTC.

This clone was seen only once. The chain uses TRBV24-1 and TRBJ2-4; 7 bases match TRBD1. CDR1 KGHDR and CDR2 SFDVKD come from the germline V gene. The V gene end was trimmed by 4 bases and the J gene end by 6 bases; junction bases not matched to a gene: 5. This CDR3 has 14 residues. CDR3 nucleotides: TGTGCCACCAGTGAGGGGGACAGCCCAAACATTCAGTACTTC. Its protein product is CATSEGDSPNIQYF.

The chain carries TRBV5-1 and TRBJ1-2, with 9 bases that match TRBD1. The CDR3 length is 15 residues. Germline CDR1 SGHRS, CDR2 YFSETQ. V shed 0 bases and J 9 bases; nucleotides not matched to a gene: 9. In DNA, the CDR3 is TGCGCCAGCAGCTTGGCCTTACAGGGGGCTATGAGCTACACCTTC. It codes for CASSLALQGAMSYTF. The complete variable domain, with remaining parts taken from reference TRBV5-1 and TRBJ1-2, reads KAGVTQTPRYLIKTRGQQVTLSCSPISGHRSVSWYQQTPGQGLQFLFEYFSETQRNKGNFPGRFSGRQFSNSRSEMNVSTLELGDSALYLCASSLALQGAMSYTFGSGTRLTVV.

The chain carries TRBV13 and TRBJ2-3; TRBD2 aligns across 12 bases. J gave up 1 base and V 1 base, and 9 bases lay outside the gene matches. Germline V gives CDR1 PRHDT, CDR2 FYEKMQ (reference sequence). The CDR3 length is 19 residues. The CDR3, as DNA: TGTGCCAGCAGCTTAGCCCCGCTAGCGGGGGGGCGTGGCACAGATACGCAGTATTTT. Protein product: CASSLAPLAGGRGTDTQYF.

This chain links TRBV6-6 with TRBJ2-4; 14 bases fit TRBD2. The trim removed 6 bases at V and 0 bases at J, leaving 10 bases unmatched. Germline V gene lookup returns CDR1 MNHNY and CDR2 SVGAGI (reference sequence). This CDR3 is 19 amino acids long. In DNA, the CDR3 is TGTGCCAGCAGCTTCAGATGGGGGACTAGCGGGGGAGCCAAAAACATTCAGTACTTC. This gives the protein CASSFRWGTSGGAKNIQYF.